This T cell receptor (beta chain) was observed in a study of cytomegalovirus exposure and HLA in healthy donors. PCR used 60 Vbeta primers and 13 Jbeta primers. Clones were read by immunoSEQ multiplex PCR, and TCRdb kept only the in-frame ones, dropping some. The table shows 120,000 or so clones, with 65% to 85% occurring only once. About this clone itself: What it binds is unknown.

Study outcomes and limitations: Later analysis suggested most CMV-associated TCR beta chains were HLA-restricted.

Trimming at V came to 5 bases and at J to 6 bases, leaving 21 bases not matched to a gene. The germline V gene has CDR1 MNHEY and CDR2 SMNVEV (reference sequence). The length of the CDR3 is 20 residues. Sequenced sample: PBMCs. This clonotype was obtained from a man in his fifties in good health and CMV-seropositive. V and J are TRBV27 and TRBJ1-6, with 8 positions matching TRBD1. CDR3 DNA: TGTGCCAGCAGTCCGCCCAGGGCTTGGGGACAGGTGGGTGGTAATTCACCCCTCCACTTT. It translates to CASSPPRAWGQVGGNSPLHF.